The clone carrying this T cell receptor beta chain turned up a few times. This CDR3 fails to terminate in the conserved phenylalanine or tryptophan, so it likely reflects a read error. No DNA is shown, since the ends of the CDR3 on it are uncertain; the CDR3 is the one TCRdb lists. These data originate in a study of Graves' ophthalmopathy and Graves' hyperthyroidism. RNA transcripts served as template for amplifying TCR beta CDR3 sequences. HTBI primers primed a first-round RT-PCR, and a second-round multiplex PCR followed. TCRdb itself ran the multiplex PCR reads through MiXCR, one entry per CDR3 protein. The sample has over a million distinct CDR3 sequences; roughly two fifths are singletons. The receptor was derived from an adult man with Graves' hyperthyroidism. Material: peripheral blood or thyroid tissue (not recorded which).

Here the CDR3 reads CASSLRTGISY. This chain connects TRBV25-1 to TRBJ1-2. Inclusive of both ends, the CDR3 amounts to 11 amino acids. CDR1 and CDR2 (germline): MGHDK, SYGVNS.